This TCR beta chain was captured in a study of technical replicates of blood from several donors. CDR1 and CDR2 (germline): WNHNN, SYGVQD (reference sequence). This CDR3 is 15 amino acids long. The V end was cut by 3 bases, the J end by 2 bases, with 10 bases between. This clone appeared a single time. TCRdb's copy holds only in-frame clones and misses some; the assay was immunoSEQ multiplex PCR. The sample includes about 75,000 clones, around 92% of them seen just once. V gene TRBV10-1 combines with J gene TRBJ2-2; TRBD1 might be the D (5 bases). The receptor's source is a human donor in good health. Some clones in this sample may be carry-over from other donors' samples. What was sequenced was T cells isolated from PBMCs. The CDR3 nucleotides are TGCGCCAGCAGTGACTGGACACAAAACACCGGGGAGCTGTTTTTT. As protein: CASSDWTQNTGELFF.